The 29 T cell receptor beta chains below were found in one sample sequenced in a study of T cell responses to AZD1222 COVID-19 vaccine. Sequencing used immunoSEQ multiplex PCR; TCRdb keeps in-frame clones, though not all of them. Here the sample spans more than 120,000 clones, 88% being singletons. Sequencing was performed on peripheral blood, taken 28 days after the second dose of the MenACWY control vaccine. The receptors come from an adult who received the MenACWY meningococcal vaccine as a control.

CDR3 sequence: CASSLDLGATNEKLFF. Here the CDR3 DNA reads TGTGCCAGCAGCTTGGATTTAGGTGCAACTAATGAAAAACTGTTTTTT. The chain employs TRBV5-4 and TRBJ1-4; D gene ambiguous. Germline CDR1 is SGHNT and CDR2 is YYREEE (reference sequence). This CDR3 contains 16 residues. Between the trimmed V and J ends, which lost 0 bases and 0 bases, there was a span of 9 bases. Based on the CDR3 plus reference TRBV5-4 and TRBJ1-4, the full variable domain is ETGVTQSPTHLIKTRGQQVTLRCSSQSGHNTVSWYQQALGQGPQFIFQYYREEENGRGNFPPRFSGLQFPNYSSELNVNALELDDSALYLCASSLDLGATNEKLFFGSGTQLSVL.

The chain uses TRBV5-6 and TRBJ2-1, with 7 bases lining up with TRBD1. Germline CDR1 is SGHDT and CDR2 is YYEEEE. After removal of 4 bases from V and 0 bases from J, the junction contained 4 bases not matched to a gene. The CDR3 is 15 residues long. CDR3 coding DNA: TGTGCCAGCAGCCCGGGACAGCTCTCCTACAATGAGCAGTTCTTC. Translation: CASSPGQLSYNEQFF.

The chain couples TRBV6-4 to TRBJ1-4, with D tentatively TRBD1 (6 bases). This CDR3 comprises 17 residues. Trimming stripped 4 bases from V and 3 bases from J, with 18 bases between. CDR1 MRHNA and CDR2 SNTAGT come from the germline V gene. CDR3 sequence: CASSVRDKEISNEKLFF. CDR3 bases: TGTGCCAGCAGTGTAAGGGACAAGGAAATCTCTAATGAAAAACTGTTTTTT.

The chain combines TRBV7-2 with TRBJ1-4; 7 bases fit TRBD1. The CDR3 contains 14 residues. The germline gives CDR1 SGHTA, CDR2 FQGNSA. Losses at the gene ends were 1 base for V and 8 bases for J; bases not matched to a gene: 4. The chain's CDR3 is CASSLVQGGEKLFF. The DNA of the CDR3 is TGTGCCAGCAGCTTAGTCCAGGGGGGGGAAAAACTGTTTTTT.

The chain recombines TRBV30 with TRBJ1-3; D gene unclear. Germline values: CDR1 GTSNPN, CDR2 SVGIG (reference sequence). V lost 3 bases and J 1 base, leaving 10 bases between the germline ends. The CDR3 runs to 14 residues. Written as DNA, the CDR3 is TGTGCCTGGAGGGGGTTGGGGTCTGGAAACACCATATATTTT. The encoded protein is CAWRGLGSGNTIYF. The full variable domain, with the rest looked up from reference TRBV30 and TRBJ1-3, is SQTIHQWPATLVQPVGSPLSLECTVEGTSNPNLYWYRQAAGRGLQLLFYSVGIGQISSEVPQNLSASRPQDRQFILSSKKLLLSDSGFYLCAWRGLGSGNTIYFGEGSWLTVV.

The chain couples TRBV7-2 to TRBJ1-1; D might be TRBD1 (5 bases). In germline, CDR1 is SGHTA, CDR2 FQGNSA. Trimming shortened V by 5 bases and J by 5 bases, and 21 bases separated the two germline ends. The CDR3 loop spans 16 amino acids. The CDR3 is CASSPGGDLLGTEAFF. The CDR3 DNA is TGTGCCAGCAGCCCTGGGGGGGATCTCCTGGGGACTGAAGCTTTCTTT. Full variable domain (rest looked up from reference TRBV7-2 and TRBJ1-1): GAGVSQSPSNKVTEKGKDVELRCDPISGHTALYWYRQSLGQGLEFLIYFQGNSAPDKSGLPSDRFSAERTGGSVSTLTIQRTQQEDSAVYLCASSPGGDLLGTEAFFGQGTRLTVV.

This sequence joins TRBV4-2 and TRBJ2-7, with a tentative D call TRBD2 (6 bases). V shed 4 bases and J shed 11 bases, with 27 bases lying between them. The CDR3 spans 16 residues. The germline V gene encodes CDR1 LGHNA and CDR2 YNFKEQ. CDR3 nucleotide sequence: TGTGCCAGCAGCCCCGCCGGGGGAGCCACCACGGGTGAGGAGTACTTC. Its protein is CASSPAGGATTGEEYF.

Only a few counts were recorded for this clone. The rearrangement joins TRBV13 to TRBJ1-2; D gene ambiguous. The germline gives CDR1 PRHDT, CDR2 FYEKMQ (reference sequence). This CDR3 comprises 13 residues. V lost 2 bases, J lost 5 bases, and 9 bases lay in between. In DNA, the CDR3 is TGTGCCAGCAGCTTATTAGCCTTATATGGCTACACCTTC. This encodes CASSLLALYGYTF.

The CDR3, as DNA: TGTGCCAGCAGCTTAGTCAGGACAGGTCCTGGCTACACCTTC. This sequence encodes CASSLVRTGPGYTF. V usage is TRBV7-9 and J usage is TRBJ1-2; 7 bases match TRBD1. Germline V lookup: CDR1 SEHNR, CDR2 FQNEAQ (reference sequence). The V gene end was trimmed by 1 base and the J gene end by 7 bases; junction bases not matched to a gene: 6. The CDR3 has 14 amino acids.

The genes are TRBV5-1 and TRBJ1-1; maybe TRBD1 (5 bases). This CDR3 region has 15 residues. Germline CDR1 is SGHRS and CDR2 is YFSETQ. V was cut by 0 bases and J by 2 bases, with 11 bases left in between. The CDR3 loop is CASSLAVGTNTEAFF. For the CDR3, the DNA is TGCGCCAGCAGCTTGGCCGTGGGGACCAACACTGAAGCTTTCTTT.

On this clone itself: Sequence at one end of the junction differs from germline and may be a read error. The DNA of the CDR3 is TGTGCTAGCAGCAAAGCGGAGCAGGGGAGACCTCCTACTAACTATGGCTACACCTTC. Amino acids: CASSKAEQGRPPTNYGYTF. This rearrangement joins TRBV7-7 to TRBJ1-2; perhaps TRBD1 as D (6 bases). Germline V gene lookup returns CDR1 SSHAT and CDR2 FNYEAQ (reference sequence). The CDR3 is 19 amino acids.

The genes are TRBV4-1 and TRBJ2-7; D may be TRBD2 (6 bases). Deletions cut 3 bases from V and 2 bases from J, with 14 bases between. The CDR3 is 15 amino acids. Germline CDR1 and CDR2: MGHRA and YSYEKL. CDR3 in amino acids: CASSQPGTVTYEQYF. CDR3 bases: TGCGCCAGCAGCCAGCCCGGGACTGTAACCTACGAGCAGTACTTC.

This chain connects TRBV4-2 to TRBJ2-1; 9 bases map to TRBD2. V shed 1 base and J 4 bases; nucleotides not matched to a gene: 11. CDR1 is LGHNA and CDR2 is YNFKEQ in the germline V gene. The CDR3 loop spans 18 amino acids. CDR3 DNA sequence: TGTGCCAGCAGCCAAGTGAGTGCAAATAGCGGGGGTTACAATGAGCAGTTCTTC. This encodes CASSQVSANSGGYNEQFF.

The chain couples TRBV24-1 to TRBJ1-3; D is ambiguous. Germline V gene data show CDR1 as KGHDR and CDR2 as SFDVKD. V shed 6 bases and J shed 3 bases, with 8 bases lying between them. This CDR3 is 13 amino acids long. In DNA form, the CDR3 reads TGTGCCACCAGTACCGGACTTGGAAACACCATATATTTT. The encoded protein is CATSTGLGNTIYF.

J is TRBJ2-1 and V is TRBV7-9; D gene unclear. The CDR3 is 11 amino acids. The V and J ends lost 8 bases and 10 bases respectively, with 12 bases between them. Germline V gene sequence: CDR1 SEHNR, CDR2 FQNEAQ (reference sequence). Written as DNA, the CDR3 is TGTGCCAGCGCTAGGCAGTACGAGCAGTTCTTC. Its protein product is CASARQYEQFF.

This sequence joins TRBV5-6 and TRBJ2-1; D not resolved. Germline CDR1 reads SGHDT; CDR2 reads YYEEEE. The germline V and J ends were trimmed by 0 bases and 13 bases, with 14 bases remaining between them. The CDR3 length is 13 residues. DNA of the CDR3: TGTGCCAGCAGCTTGGTCTCTCTCCTCAATCAGTTCTTC. Translating it yields CASSLVSLLNQFF.

The chain joins TRBV4-2 to TRBJ1-1, with unresolved D. V lost 0 bases to trimming and J lost 2 bases, with 13 bases between them. Germline CDR1 and CDR2: LGHNA and YNFKEQ. The CDR3 length is 16 residues. The CDR3 nucleotides are TGTGCCAGCAGCCAAGACGAACAGACGGTTAACACTGAAGCTTTCTTT. It is translated as CASSQDEQTVNTEAFF.

The chain carries TRBV7-9 and TRBJ1-3; 9 bases match TRBD1. J was trimmed by 4 bases and V by 5 bases; bases with no gene match: 3. The CDR3 length is 14 residues. Germline lookup yields CDR1 SEHNR and CDR2 FQNEAQ (reference sequence). CDR3 sequence: CASSRDRAGNTIYF. Here the CDR3 DNA reads TGTGCCAGCAGCCGGGACAGGGCGGGAAACACCATATATTTT.

CDR3 sequence (DNA): TGCGCCAGCAGCCAGCGGACTAGTGCCGAGCAGTACTTC. It specifies CASSQRTSAEQYF. The J gene is TRBJ2-7, the V gene TRBV4-3; 7 positions match TRBD2. V gave up 3 bases and J gave up 6 bases; unmatched junction bases: 5. Germline assignment: CDR1 LGHNA and CDR2 YSLEER. This CDR3 contains 13 residues.

The chain recombines TRBV5-4 with TRBJ2-7; D is uncertain. Germline V CDR1 and CDR2: SGHNT, YYREEE (reference sequence). There are 13 residues in the CDR3. Trimming shortened V by 2 bases and J by 5 bases, and 11 bases separated the two germline ends. The CDR3 DNA follows: TGTGCCAGCAGCTTTGGAAAGGGAAACGAGCAGTACTTC. Its protein product is CASSFGKGNEQYF.

V usage is TRBV4-1 and J usage is TRBJ1-4, with D possibly matching TRBD1 (5 bases). Germline-derived CDR1 and CDR2 are MGHRA and YSYEKL. The CDR3 contains 15 residues. Trimming cost V 0 bases and J 8 bases, with 13 bases left between them. This CDR3 reads CASSQEGGLSEKLFF. The CDR3 nucleotides are TGCGCCAGCAGCCAAGAGGGGGGGTTGAGCGAAAAACTGTTTTTT.

V and J are TRBV7-2 and TRBJ2-2; 11 nucleotides agree with TRBD2. Germline lookup yields CDR1 SGHTA and CDR2 FQGNSA. V shed 4 bases, J shed 4 bases, and the junction held 5 bases outside the gene matches. The CDR3 runs 16 residues. The CDR3 coding sequence is TGTGCCAGCAGCTCTAGACTAGCGGGACTCACCGGGGAGCTGTTTTTT. Translation: CASSSRLAGLTGELFF.

Comment on this clone: The germline gene is not matched at one end of the junction; a read error may be the cause. The chain couples TRBV7-7 to TRBJ2-3; 12 nucleotides agree with TRBD2. The CDR3 sequence is 19 residues long. Germline assignment: CDR1 SSHAT and CDR2 FNYEAQ (reference sequence). CDR3 sequence: CASSSQTSGGRLRTDTQYF. In DNA, the CDR3 is TGTGCTAGCAGCTCCCAGACTAGCGGGGGCCGACTACGCACAGATACGCAGTATTTT.

The chain carries TRBV19 and TRBJ2-7; D not resolved. The germline V gene encodes CDR1 LNHDA and CDR2 SQIVND (reference sequence). This CDR3 is built from 15 residues. The V gene lost 3 bases and the J gene lost 0 bases, with 12 bases spanning the gap. The CDR3, as DNA: TGTGCCAGTAGTATTGCCCCCGAGGCCTCCTACGAGCAGTACTTC. As protein: CASSIAPEASYEQYF.

The chain employs TRBV4-1 and TRBJ2-5, with D tentatively TRBD1 (6 bases). Per the germline V gene, CDR1 is MGHRA and CDR2 is YSYEKL. The CDR3 is 13 amino acids. V lost 0 bases to trimming and J lost 14 bases, with 16 bases between them. CDR3 region: CASSQEADRIVYF. The CDR3 nucleotides read TGCGCCAGCAGCCAAGAAGCTGACAGGATTGTTTACTTC.

This rearrangement joins TRBV18 to TRBJ1-1; no clear D. Germline-derived CDR1 and CDR2 are KGHSH and LQKENI. CDR3 length equals 14 residues. Trimming removed 6 bases at V and 1 base at J, with 12 bases between. CDR3 amino acids: CASSISPGNTEAFF. CDR3 in DNA: TGTGCCAGCTCCATTTCTCCGGGGAACACTGAAGCTTTCTTT.

The V call is TRBV5-4, the J call TRBJ2-5, with D hard to call. The CDR3 spans 11 residues. V lost 0 bases, J lost 3 bases, and 0 bases lay in between. Germline V gene data show CDR1 as SGHNT and CDR2 as YYREEE (reference sequence). Written as DNA, the CDR3 is TGTGCCAGCAGCTTGGAAGAGACCCAGTACTTC. It specifies CASSLEETQYF.

The rearrangement uses TRBV5-6 and TRBJ1-6, with a possible D match to TRBD1 (5 bases). V lost 3 bases and J lost 7, with 14 bases in between. Germline V gives CDR1 SGHDT, CDR2 YYEEEE. The CDR3 sequence is 15 residues long. For the CDR3, the DNA is TGTGCCAGCAGCTCGGGACGACTGGGCAATTCACCCCTCCACTTT. This gives the protein CASSSGRLGNSPLHF.

The V gene is TRBV30, the J gene TRBJ1-5; D not certain. V lost 1 base and J lost 10, with 14 bases in between. Germline V lookup: CDR1 GTSNPN, CDR2 SVGIG (reference sequence). The CDR3 extends over 13 amino acids. The CDR3 sequence: CAWSGGPNFPQHF. The CDR3 DNA reads TGTGCCTGGAGTGGAGGACCGAACTTCCCCCAGCATTTT.